This T cell receptor (beta chain) was sequenced in a study of Ad26.COV2.S vaccination and SARS-CoV-2 variants. The overall study: Donor allocation was to the COV1001 Ad26.COV2.S trial arm. Once, or twice with 56 days between doses, Ad26.COV2.S was given intramuscularly. Findings and limits, study-wide: Once vaccination had occurred, spike-specific CD8+ and CD4+ T cell responses reportedly showed substantial breadth.

Regarding this clone: Its antigen is still unknown.

Produced via immunoSEQ multiplex PCR; TCRdb's table is partial and in-frame only. The data show over 400,000 clones, about 92% seen once. The treatment denotes: about 20 received Ad26.COV2.S at low or high dose, single or two shots; 5 received placebo; per-sample allocation not given. Sample collection was performed on day 63 after the first vaccine or placebo injection. Germline V gene sequence: CDR1 ENHRY, CDR2 SYGVKD. CDR3 length equals 13 residues. Trimming at V came to 6 bases and at J to 5 bases, leaving 4 bases not matched to a gene. The TCR sequence derives from a person aged 18 to 65 who received the Ad26.COV2.S COVID-19 vaccine or a placebo. The sequences come from peripheral blood, collected in a trial of Ad26.COV2.S vaccine versus placebo. The chain is built from TRBV10-3 and TRBJ2-4; 7 bases align to TRBD1. This CDR3 is CAISSGTENIQYF. As DNA, the CDR3 is TGTGCCATCAGCTCCGGGACAGAAAACATTCAGTACTTC.